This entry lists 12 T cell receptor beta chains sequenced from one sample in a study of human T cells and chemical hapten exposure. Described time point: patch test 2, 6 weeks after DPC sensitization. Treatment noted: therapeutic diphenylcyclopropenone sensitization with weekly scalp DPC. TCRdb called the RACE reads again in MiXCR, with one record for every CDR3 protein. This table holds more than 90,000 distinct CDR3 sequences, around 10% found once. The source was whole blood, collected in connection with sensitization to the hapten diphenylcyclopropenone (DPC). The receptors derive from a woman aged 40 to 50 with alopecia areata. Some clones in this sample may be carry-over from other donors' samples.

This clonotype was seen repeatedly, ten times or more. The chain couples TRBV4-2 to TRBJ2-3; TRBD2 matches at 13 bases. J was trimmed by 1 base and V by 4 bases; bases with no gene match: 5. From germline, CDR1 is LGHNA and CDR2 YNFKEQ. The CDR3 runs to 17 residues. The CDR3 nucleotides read TGTGCCAGCAGCCCGCGACTAGCGGGGGGACGCACAGATACGCAGTATTTT. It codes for CASSPRLAGGRTDTQYF.

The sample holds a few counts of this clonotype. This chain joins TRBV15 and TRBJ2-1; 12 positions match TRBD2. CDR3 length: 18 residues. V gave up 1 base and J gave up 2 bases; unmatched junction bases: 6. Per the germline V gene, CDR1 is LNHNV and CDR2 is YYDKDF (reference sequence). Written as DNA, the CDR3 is TGTGCCACCAGCAGAGTTAGACTAGCGGGAGTGACCTACAATGAGCAGTTCTTC. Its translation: CATSRVRLAGVTYNEQFF.

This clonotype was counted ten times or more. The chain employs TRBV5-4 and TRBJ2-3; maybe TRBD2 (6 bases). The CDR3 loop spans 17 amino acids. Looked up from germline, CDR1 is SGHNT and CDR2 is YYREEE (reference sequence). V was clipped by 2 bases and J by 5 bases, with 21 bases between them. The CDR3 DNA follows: TGTGCCAGCAGCTTAGTTGCCGGGAGCCGCCGTGGAGATACGCAGTATTTT. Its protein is CASSLVAGSRRGDTQYF.

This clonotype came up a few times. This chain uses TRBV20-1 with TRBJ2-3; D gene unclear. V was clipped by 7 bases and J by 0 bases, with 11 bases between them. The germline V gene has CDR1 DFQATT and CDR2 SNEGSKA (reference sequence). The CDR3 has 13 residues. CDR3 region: CSGHEPSTDTQYF. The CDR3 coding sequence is TGCAGTGGGCACGAGCCTAGCACAGATACGCAGTATTTT.

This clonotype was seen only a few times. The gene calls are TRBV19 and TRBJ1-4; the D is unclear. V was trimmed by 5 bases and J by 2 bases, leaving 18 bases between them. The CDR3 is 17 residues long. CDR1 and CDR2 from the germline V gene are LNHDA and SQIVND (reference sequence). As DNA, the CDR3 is TGTGCCAGTAGTCGTCGGGGAGGCTTGGTGACTAATGAAAAACTGTTTTTT. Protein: CASSRRGGLVTNEKLFF.

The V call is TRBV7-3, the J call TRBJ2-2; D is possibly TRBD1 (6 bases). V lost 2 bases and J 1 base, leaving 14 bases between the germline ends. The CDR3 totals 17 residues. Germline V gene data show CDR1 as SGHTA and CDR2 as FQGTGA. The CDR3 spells CASSLGRGHKNTGELFF. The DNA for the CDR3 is TGTGCCAGCAGCTTAGGTCGGGGACACAAGAACACCGGGGAGCTGTTTTTT.

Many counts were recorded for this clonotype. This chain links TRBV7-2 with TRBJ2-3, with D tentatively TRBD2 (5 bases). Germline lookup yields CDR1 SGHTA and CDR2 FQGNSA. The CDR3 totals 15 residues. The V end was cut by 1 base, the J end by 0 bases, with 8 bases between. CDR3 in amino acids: CASSLGRGSTDTQYF. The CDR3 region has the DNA TGTGCCAGCAGCTTAGGACGGGGTAGCACAGATACGCAGTATTTT. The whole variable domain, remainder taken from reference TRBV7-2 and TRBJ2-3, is GAGVSQSPSNKVTEKGKDVELRCDPISGHTALYWYRQSLGQGLEFLIYFQGNSAPDKSGLPSDRFSAERTGGSVSTLTIQRTQQEDSAVYLCASSLGRGSTDTQYFGPGTRLTVL.

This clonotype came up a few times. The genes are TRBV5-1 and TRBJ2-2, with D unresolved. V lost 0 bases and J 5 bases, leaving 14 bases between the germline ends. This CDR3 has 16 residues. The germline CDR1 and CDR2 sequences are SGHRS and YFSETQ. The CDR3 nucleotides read TGCGCCAGCAGCTTGGCCCCACTACCAACGACCGGGGAGCTGTTTTTT. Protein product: CASSLAPLPTTGELFF.

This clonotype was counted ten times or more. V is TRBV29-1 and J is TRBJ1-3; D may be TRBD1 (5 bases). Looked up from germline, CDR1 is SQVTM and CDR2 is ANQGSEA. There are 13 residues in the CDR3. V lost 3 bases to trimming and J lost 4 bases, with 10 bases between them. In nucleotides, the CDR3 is TGCAGCGTTGATGCAGGGTCCGGAAACACCATATATTTT. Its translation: CSVDAGSGNTIYF.

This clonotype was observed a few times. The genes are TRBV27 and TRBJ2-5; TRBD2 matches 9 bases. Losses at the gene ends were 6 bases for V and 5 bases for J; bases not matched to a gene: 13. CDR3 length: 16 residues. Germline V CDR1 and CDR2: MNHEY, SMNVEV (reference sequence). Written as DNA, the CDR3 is TGTGCCAGCAGCCGGACCTTTAGCGGGAGCGGGGAGACCCAGTACTTC. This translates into CASSRTFSGSGETQYF.

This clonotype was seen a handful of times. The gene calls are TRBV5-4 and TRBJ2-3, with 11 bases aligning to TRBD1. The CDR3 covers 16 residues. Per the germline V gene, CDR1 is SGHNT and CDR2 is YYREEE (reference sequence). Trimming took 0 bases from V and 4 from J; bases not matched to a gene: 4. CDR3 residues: CASSLEAGQGADTQYF. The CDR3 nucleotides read TGTGCCAGCAGCTTGGAAGCGGGACAGGGGGCAGATACGCAGTATTTT.

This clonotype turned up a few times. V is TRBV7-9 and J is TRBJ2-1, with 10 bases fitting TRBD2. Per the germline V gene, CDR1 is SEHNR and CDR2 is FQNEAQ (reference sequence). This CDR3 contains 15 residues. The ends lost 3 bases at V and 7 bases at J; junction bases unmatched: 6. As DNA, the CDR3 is TGTGCCAGCAGCTTCGAAGCGGGAGGGCCTAATGAGCAGTTCTTC. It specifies CASSFEAGGPNEQFF.